This TCR beta chain was documented in a study of Graves' ophthalmopathy and Graves' hyperthyroidism. RNA transcripts yielded amplified TCR beta CDR3 regions. An opening RT-PCR round employed HTBI primers and preceded a second-round multiplex PCR. TCRdb processed the multiplex PCR reads anew with MiXCR; each CDR3 protein has one entry. This sample has about 390,000 distinct CDR3 sequences; 17% occur once, and the top ten carry around 2.4%. Notes on the study in general: Also, most clonotypes expanded in the thyroid above 0.001 frequency appeared in blood.

A word on this clonotype: Its antigen is unidentified. A read error may explain this, as a much larger clone is one base away.

Sequencing was done on a sample of peripheral blood. This sequence was found in an adult woman with stable Graves' hyperthyroidism.

Written as DNA, the CDR3 is TGTGCCAGCAGTCACGGCCGGGTGGGAAAGACCGGGGAGCTGTTTTTT. It specifies CASSHGRVGKTGELFF. The chain is built from TRBV12-3 or TRBV12-4 and TRBJ2-2; D is uncertain. The CDR3 loop spans 16 amino acids. V lost 5 bases to trimming and J lost 5 bases, with 18 bases between them.